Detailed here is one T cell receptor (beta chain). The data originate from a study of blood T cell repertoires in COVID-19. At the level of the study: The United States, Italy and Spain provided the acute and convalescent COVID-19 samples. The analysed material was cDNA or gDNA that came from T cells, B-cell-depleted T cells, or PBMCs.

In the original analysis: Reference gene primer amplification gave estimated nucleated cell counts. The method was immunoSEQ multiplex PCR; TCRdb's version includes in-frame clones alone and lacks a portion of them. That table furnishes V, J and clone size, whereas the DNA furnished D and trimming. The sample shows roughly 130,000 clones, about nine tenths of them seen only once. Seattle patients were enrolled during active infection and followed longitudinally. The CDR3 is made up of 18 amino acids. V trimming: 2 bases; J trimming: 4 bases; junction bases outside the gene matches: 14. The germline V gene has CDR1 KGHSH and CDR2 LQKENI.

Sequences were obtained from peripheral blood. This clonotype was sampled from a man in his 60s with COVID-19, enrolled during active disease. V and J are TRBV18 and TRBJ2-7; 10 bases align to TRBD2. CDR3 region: CASSPKSSLAGVGYEQYF. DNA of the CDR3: TGTGCCAGCTCACCAAAGTCATCCCTAGCGGGAGTTGGGTACGAGCAGTACTTC.